What follows are 21 T cell receptor beta chains derived from one specimen sequenced in a study of OX40 agonist ivuxolimab in advanced cancers. Clones were sequenced by immunoSEQ multiplex PCR, and TCRdb holds only the in-frame ones, with some missing. The table shows 30,000 to 40,000 clones, with 65% to 80% occurring only once. Sample: CD4+ or CD8+ T cells sorted from blood, taken in a trial of the OX40 agonist ivuxolimab. These receptors came from an adult with an advanced solid tumor such as melanoma, head and neck, liver or kidney cancer.

The chain has TRBV5-6 and TRBJ1-1, with TRBD1 identical over 8 bases. Germline CDR1 reads SGHDT; CDR2 reads YYEEEE. CDR3 length: 18 amino acids. The junction had 15 bases not matched to a gene; V was cut back by 3 bases and J by 2 bases. CDR3: CASSWALDRAVGNTEAFF. CDR3 DNA sequence: TGTGCCAGCAGCTGGGCGTTGGACAGGGCGGTAGGAAACACTGAAGCTTTCTTT.

V is TRBV7-9 and J is TRBJ1-4; 8 bases align to TRBD1. The CDR3 covers 16 residues. Unmatched junction bases numbered 5, after V lost 5 bases and J lost 0 bases. The germline V gene has CDR1 SEHNR and CDR2 FQNEAQ (reference sequence). CDR3 sequence (DNA): TGTGCCAGCAGCCCTGGACAGGGAACAACTAATGAAAAACTGTTTTTT. Residues: CASSPGQGTTNEKLFF.

This clone was found a few times. The CDR3 loop reads CASSPLGGEGEQYF. The CDR3 nucleotides read TGTGCCAGCAGTCCTTTAGGGGGGGAGGGCGAGCAGTACTTC. The chain combines TRBV27 with TRBJ2-7; D is perhaps TRBD2 (7 bases). Germline CDR1 is MNHEY and CDR2 is SMNVEV (reference sequence). The CDR3 spans 14 residues. Trimming took off 5 bases at V and 6 bases at J, with 17 bases between the two ends.

This sequence joins TRBV11-2 and TRBJ2-2; 7 bases line up with TRBD2. The CDR3 sequence is 16 residues long. V shed 5 bases, J shed 1 base, and the junction held 7 bases outside the gene matches. Germline loops: CDR1 SGHAT, CDR2 FQNNGV. This CDR3 reads CASSARAGVNTGELFF. The CDR3 coding sequence is TGTGCCAGCAGCGCGAGGGCGGGGGTGAACACCGGGGAGCTGTTTTTT.

V and J are TRBV2 and TRBJ2-2; weak D call: TRBD2 (6 bases). Germline CDR1 is SNHLY and CDR2 is FYNNEI. The CDR3 extends over 15 amino acids. V lost 5 bases, J lost 2 bases, and 12 bases lay in between. CDR3 protein: CASSNAGLNTGELFF. CDR3 nucleotides: TGTGCCAGCAGTAACGCGGGGCTTAACACCGGGGAGCTGTTTTTT.

The chain couples TRBV7-2 to TRBJ1-2, with D possibly TRBD1 on 5 matching bases. The V gene lost 5 bases and the J gene lost 6 bases, with 16 bases spanning the gap. CDR1 is SGHTA and CDR2 is FQGNSA in the germline V gene. CDR3 size: 14 residues. Written as DNA, the CDR3 is TGTGCCAGCAGCCCCACGGGGGTGTTCCATGGCTACACCTTC. Translating gives CASSPTGVFHGYTF.

This clone was seen once. The rearrangement links TRBV6-6 to TRBJ2-1; possible D gene TRBD2, 6 bases. This CDR3 has 15 amino acids. Trimming stripped 8 bases from V and 4 bases from J, with 18 bases between. Germline CDR1 reads MNHNY; CDR2 reads SVGAGI (reference sequence). CDR3 DNA: TGTGCCAGCTCTCCCTACACTAGCTGGTACAATGAGCAGTTCTTC. Protein: CASSPYTSWYNEQFF.

The chain combines TRBV25-1 with TRBJ2-3; TRBD2 matches 10 bases. The CDR3 length is 14 residues. Per the germline V gene, CDR1 is MGHDK and CDR2 is SYGVNS. J gave up 1 base and V 8 bases, and 3 bases lay outside the gene matches. CDR3 bases: TGTGCCAGCTCCCTAGCGGGAGGCACAGATACGCAGTATTTT. Amino acid sequence: CASSLAGGTDTQYF.

The chain carries TRBV7-2 and TRBJ2-1; 13 bases agree with TRBD2. V dropped 4 bases and J dropped 7; count of bases not matched to a gene: 4. The germline V gene encodes CDR1 SGHTA and CDR2 FQGNSA. There are 15 residues in the CDR3. The CDR3 spells CASSWTSGRGNEQFF. In DNA, the CDR3 is TGTGCCAGCAGCTGGACTAGCGGGAGAGGTAATGAGCAGTTCTTC.

The V call is TRBV2, the J call TRBJ1-1; 8 nucleotides line up with TRBD1. Germline-derived CDR1 and CDR2 are SNHLY and FYNNEI. This CDR3 has 14 amino acids. Trimming took 3 bases from V and 6 from J; bases not matched to a gene: 6. The CDR3, as DNA: TGTGCCAGCAGTGACCCAGGGGGCCGGGCTGAAGCTTTCTTT. It encodes CASSDPGGRAEAFF.

CDR3 protein: CASSYGWGEKLFF. The CDR3 nucleotides are TGTGCCAGCAGTTACGGGTGGGGCGAAAAACTGTTTTTT. V gene TRBV5-6 combines with J gene TRBJ1-4; D perhaps matches TRBD1 (5 bases). V lost 5 bases to trimming and J lost 8 bases, with 13 bases between them. CDR3 length: 13 residues. Germline CDR1 reads SGHDT; CDR2 reads YYEEEE.

The chain recombines TRBV28 with TRBJ1-5; tentatively, D is TRBD1 (6 bases). The CDR3 is made up of 14 amino acids. Trimming took 4 bases from V and 6 from J, leaving 13 bases between them. CDR1 MDHEN and CDR2 SYDVKM come from the germline V gene. CDR3 region: CASSWGAGSQPQHF. In nucleotides, the CDR3 is TGTGCCAGCAGTTGGGGGGCAGGTTCTCAGCCCCAGCATTTT.

The chain couples TRBV10-1 to TRBJ2-7; possible D gene TRBD1, 5 bases. CDR3 length: 15 amino acids. Trimming left V 3 bases short and J 2 bases short, with 14 bases between. Per germline, CDR1 WNHNN and CDR2 SYGVQD (reference sequence). CDR3 loop: CASSDGAGGTYEQYF. For the CDR3, the DNA is TGCGCCAGCAGTGATGGGGCAGGTGGAACCTACGAGCAGTACTTC.

In nucleotides, the CDR3 is TGTGCCAGCACTCCTAGCGAGCCCCCCTGGAGGCGCGAGCAGTACTTC. It encodes CASTPSEPPWRREQYF. The chain has TRBV27 and TRBJ2-7, with D perhaps matching TRBD2 (6 bases). The germline V and J ends were trimmed by 7 bases and 6 bases, with 25 bases remaining between them. This CDR3 has 16 amino acids. The V gene's germline CDR1 is MNHEY and CDR2 SMNVEV (reference sequence).

The rearrangement uses TRBV7-2 and TRBJ1-2; 7 bases fit TRBD1. This CDR3 is built from 15 residues. CDR1 and CDR2 from the germline V gene are SGHTA and FQGNSA. V shed 5 bases, J shed 5 bases, and the junction held 11 bases outside the gene matches. The CDR3 bases are TGTGCCAGCAGCCGCCTTCAGGGGGGGTTATATGGCTACACCTTC. As protein: CASSRLQGGLYGYTF.

The rearrangement joins TRBV28 to TRBJ1-2, with D perhaps TRBD1 (5 bases). This CDR3 comprises 15 residues. Germline V lookup: CDR1 MDHEN, CDR2 SYDVKM. V was cut by 4 bases and J by 8 bases, with 20 bases left in between. CDR3 sequence: CASSSPGPHRGGYTF. The CDR3 DNA sequence: TGTGCCAGCAGTTCCCCGGGACCTCATCGGGGAGGCTACACCTTC.

By sample share, this clone is medium-sized. This chain connects TRBV14 to TRBJ1-5; D unclear. The CDR3 runs to 13 residues. CDR1 and CDR2 from the germline V gene are SGHDN and FVKESK. Trimming took 3 bases from V and 5 from J, leaving 8 bases between them. CDR3 amino acids: CASSQSFYQPQHF. DNA for the CDR3: TGTGCCAGCAGCCAGTCGTTTTATCAGCCCCAGCATTTT.

The rearrangement joins TRBV10-3 to TRBJ2-7; D remains ambiguous. CDR1 ENHRY and CDR2 SYGVKD come from the germline V gene. The CDR3 length is 14 residues. V lost 0 bases and J lost 3, with 9 bases in between. The CDR3 DNA reads TGTGCCATCAGTGAGTCTCGGCAGGACTACGAGCAGTACTTC. Encoded protein: CAISESRQDYEQYF.

The chain links TRBV27 to TRBJ2-7; D is undetermined. CDR1 is MNHEY and CDR2 is SMNVEV in the germline V gene (reference sequence). The CDR3 covers 15 residues. V lost 5 bases and J lost 0, with 14 bases in between. The CDR3 sequence: CASSPLKGNSYEQYF. The DNA of the CDR3 is TGTGCCAGCAGTCCCTTAAAAGGAAACTCCTACGAGCAGTACTTC.

The chain couples TRBV7-8 to TRBJ1-1; the D is unclear. Germline CDR1 SGHVS, CDR2 FQNEAQ. The CDR3 totals 14 residues. V was trimmed by 5 bases and J by 6 bases, leaving 16 bases between them. For the CDR3, the DNA is TGTGCCAGCAGCGTGGACGGGCCTCGGGCTGAAGCTTTCTTT. Translation gives CASSVDGPRAEAFF.

The V and J genes are TRBV5-4 and TRBJ2-7; D might be TRBD1 (6 bases). The CDR3 length is 14 residues. Germline values: CDR1 SGHNT, CDR2 YYREEE (reference sequence). The V end was cut by 1 base, the J end by 0 bases, with 8 bases between. Here the CDR3 reads CASSLRDNSYEQYF. The CDR3 DNA sequence: TGTGCCAGCAGCTTGCGGGACAACTCCTACGAGCAGTACTTC. The full variable domain, with the rest looked up from reference TRBV5-4 and TRBJ2-7, is ETGVTQSPTHLIKTRGQQVTLRCSSQSGHNTVSWYQQALGQGPQFIFQYYREEENGRGNFPPRFSGLQFPNYSSELNVNALELDDSALYLCASSLRDNSYEQYFGPGTRLTVT.